The table lists the clone carrying this TCR beta chain with a few counts. Antigen specificity is unknown. The CDR3 length is 14 residues. Germline V gives CDR1 LNHDA, CDR2 SQIVND (reference sequence). V lost 4 bases and J lost 4; bases outside the gene matches: 4. Investigators performed immunoSEQ version v3.0 at survey level. The assay was immunoSEQ multiplex PCR, and TCRdb's table has in-frame clones only and misses some. This table holds roughly 30,000 clones, roughly 84% found once. This sample is drawn from a study of long-term antiretroviral therapy in people with HIV. Broader study findings: At every time point, clones expanded before ART dominated the repertoire.

V is TRBV19 and J is TRBJ1-5; 7 bases align to TRBD1. Sample: unsorted PBMCs, taken 0.8 years after starting antiretroviral therapy. The clonotype comes from a woman in her 30s with HIV. CDR3 in amino acids: CASSTDRANQPQHF. The CDR3 DNA reads as TGTGCCAGTAGTACCGACAGGGCAAATCAGCCCCAGCATTTT.